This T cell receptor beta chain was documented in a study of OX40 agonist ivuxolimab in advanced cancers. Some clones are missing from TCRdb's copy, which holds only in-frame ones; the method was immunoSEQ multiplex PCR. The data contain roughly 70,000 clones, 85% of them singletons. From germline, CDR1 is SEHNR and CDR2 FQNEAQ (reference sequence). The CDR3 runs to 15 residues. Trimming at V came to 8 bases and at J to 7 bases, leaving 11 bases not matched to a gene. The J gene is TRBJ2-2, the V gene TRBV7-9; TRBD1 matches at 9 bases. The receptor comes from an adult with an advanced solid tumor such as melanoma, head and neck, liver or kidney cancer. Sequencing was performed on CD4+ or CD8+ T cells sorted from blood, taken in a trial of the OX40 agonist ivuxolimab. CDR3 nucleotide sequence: TGTGCCAGCTTAAGAGGGGACAGGGTAAACGGGGAGCTGTTTTTT. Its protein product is CASLRGDRVNGELFF.